The sequence of this T cell receptor beta chain was determined in a study of blood T cell repertoires in COVID-19. Overall study: COVID-19 samples from acute and convalescent phases originated in the United States, Italy and Spain. The cDNA or gDNA used as material had been derived from T cells, B-cell-depleted T cells, or PBMCs.

Across 20 to 25 US areas, participants ranged in age from about 18 to 90 years. Cohorts were assigned according to the clinical history that participants reported. Sequenced by immunoSEQ multiplex PCR; TCRdb stores in-frame clones only, minus some. Here the sample spans roughly 74,000 clones, around nine tenths being singletons. V was pared by 0 bases and J by 2 bases, with 9 bases between. This CDR3 is 14 amino acids long. Germline-derived CDR1 and CDR2 are SGHKS and YYEKEE (reference sequence). The material sequenced was PBMCs or T cells enriched from blood (not recorded which). This clonotype was sampled from a woman between 45 and 60 years old with acute COVID-19. The chain combines TRBV5-5 with TRBJ2-7; D is unclear. The CDR3 spells CASSLDREPYEQYF. The CDR3 nucleotides are TGTGCCAGCAGCTTGGACCGAGAGCCCTACGAGCAGTACTTC. The full variable domain, with the rest looked up from reference TRBV5-5 and TRBJ2-7, is DAGVTQSPTHLIKTRGQQVTLRCSPISGHKSVSWYQQVLGQGPQFIFQYYEKEERGRGNFPDRFSARQFPNYSSELNVNALLLGDSALYLCASSLDREPYEQYFGPGTRLTVT.